Listed below are T cell receptor beta chains from one sample, sequenced in a study of Graves' ophthalmopathy and Graves' hyperthyroidism. TCRdb re-analysed the multiplex PCR reads in MiXCR, keeping a single row per CDR3 protein. The table shows about 620,000 distinct CDR3 sequences, with 20% to 25% occurring only once. What was sequenced was peripheral blood. These TCRs come from a woman aged 18-29 years with stable Graves' hyperthyroidism. Some clones in this sample may be carry-over from other donors' samples. The CDR3 runs from the conserved cysteine through the conserved F or W. D genes are given only for firm matches.

>TRBV6-1|-|TRBJ1-6
CASSRGRRAGVYNSPLHF
>TRBV6-5|-|TRBJ1-2
CASSLTPGYQGYTF
>TRBV29-1|TRBD1|TRBJ2-5
CSVAPWTGETQYF
>TRBV6-5|-|TRBJ1-1
CASSSDRMGNTEAFF
>TRBV6-5|-|TRBJ2-7
CASSSFYTYEQYF
>TRBV12-3/TRBV12-4|-|TRBJ1-6
CASSLSGGRGNSPLHF
>TRBV12-3/TRBV12-4|-|TRBJ2-5
CASSSVAMETQYF
>TRBV12-3/TRBV12-4|-|TRBJ1-5
CASSHLIQGGNQPQHF
>TRBV6-1|-|TRBJ1-2
CASKGGGKVYGYTF
>TRBV29-1|-|TRBJ1-1
CSVIGASSTEAFF
>TRBV5-1|-|TRBJ1-3
CASSPQGPGTSGNTIYF
>TRBV5-1|-|TRBJ2-5
CASSPAGGPRQETQYF
>TRBV10-3|TRBD1|TRBJ1-1
CAISGDRRANTEAFF
>TRBV6-1|TRBD1|TRBJ1-1
CASSPGQDWNTEAFF
>TRBV7-2|-|TRBJ1-5
CASSLYWGGNQPQHF
>TRBV10-3|TRBD1|TRBJ2-5
CAISDWGQGVQETQYF
>TRBV5-1|-|TRBJ1-1
CASSPDGANTEAFF
>TRBV30|TRBD1|TRBJ1-1
CAWKTGFEAFF
>TRBV6-1|TRBD1|TRBJ1-6
CASSLGTGIYNSPLHF
>TRBV6-1|TRBD1|TRBJ2-2
CASRGTGGAGELFF
>TRBV19|-|TRBJ1-5
CASSIFSDQPQHF
>TRBV6-5|TRBD1|TRBJ2-7
CASSYQGQGGYEQYF
>TRBV3-1|-|TRBJ2-5
CASSRQLMETQYF
>TRBV20-1|-|TRBJ1-6
CSARDFANSPLHF
>TRBV12-3/TRBV12-4|-|TRBJ1-5
CASSGLNTLQPQHF
>TRBV27|-|TRBJ1-2
CASSMTGSYGYTF
>TRBV20-1|-|TRBJ2-7
CSARVGSSGYEQYF
>TRBV9|-|TRBJ1-6
CASSWGSYNSPLHF
>TRBV6-5|TRBD1|TRBJ2-5
CASSYSSDRGQWETQYF
>TRBV15|TRBD2|TRBJ2-7
CATSINQAGAYEQYF
>TRBV5-1|TRBD1|TRBJ2-6
CASSWTGEGSGANVLTF
>TRBV6-1|TRBD2|TRBJ2-7
CASSFLAGASYEQYF
>TRBV6-5|TRBD2|TRBJ2-7
CASSYQGGIGREQYF
>TRBV11-2|TRBD1|TRBJ1-6
CASSLVYTGQAYNSPLHF
>TRBV6-1|-|TRBJ2-7
CASRNRDGFPLYSYEQYF
>TRBV20-1|-|TRBJ2-7
CSASLRGNEQYF
>TRBV7-9|-|TRBJ2-1
CASTRGQGNEQFF
>TRBV12-3/TRBV12-4|-|TRBJ2-2
CASSQGLTTGELFF
>TRBV7-3|TRBD2|TRBJ2-2
CASSPFSGDTGELFF
>TRBV7-8|-|TRBJ1-3
CASSLVIGVGPGNTTYF
>TRBV20-1|-|TRBJ1-1
CSAPAGPGTEAFF
>TRBV20-1|-|TRBJ1-2
CSARGFYYGYTF
>TRBV20-1|-|TRBJ1-2
CSASPLNYGYTF
>TRBV3-1|-|TRBJ1-5
CASSQRNSNQPQHF
>TRBV12-5|-|TRBJ1-2
CASGPDSGTNYGYTF
>TRBV14|TRBD2|TRBJ2-7
CASSPWGGPYEQYF
>TRBV7-8|TRBD1|TRBJ1-2
CASSLHPDREAYGYTF
>TRBV6-1|TRBD2|TRBJ2-2
CASSRGLAVGTGELFF
>TRBV7-3|-|TRBJ1-6
CASSLWGDNSPPHF
>TRBV5-1|TRBD1|TRBJ2-3
CASTSGWTGYTDTQYF
>TRBV9|TRBD1|TRBJ1-2
CASSVGGLTGDGYTF
>TRBV4-1|TRBD2|TRBJ2-7
CASSQGARGTTSGRSEQYF
>TRBV12-3/TRBV12-4|-|TRBJ1-3
CASSLRQLGNTIYF
>TRBV19|-|TRBJ1-5
CASSILGDVSNQPQHF
>TRBV20-1|TRBD1|TRBJ1-2
CSPTGEEGGYTF
>TRBV5-8|TRBD1|TRBJ1-1
CASSRDRVGTEAFF
>TRBV20-1|-|TRBJ2-6
CSAASSGANVLTF
>TRBV19|-|TRBJ1-5
CASSTSDRSNQPQHF